A selection of T cell receptor beta chains follows, all from one sample in a study of control samples from healthy donors and cancer patients. Profiled with immunoSEQ multiplex PCR; TCRdb holds only in-frame clones, not every one. The sample consists of some 170,000 clones, roughly 94% of them appearing once. The source material was PBMCs. These receptors were collected from a man aged 55 to 69 with colorectal cancer. Both conserved end residues are part of each CDR3. Fields, in order: CDR3 DNA, CDR3 protein, D gene, J gene, V gene, clone size. D genes are given only for firm matches. The size entry is marked missing in some rows and otherwise reads once, few, many or a size class.

CDR3 DNA: TGTGCCATCAATAGCCAGGGGGCTGCAAATGAGCAGTTCTTC
CDR3 protein: CAINSQGAANEQFF
D gene: TRBD1
J gene: TRBJ2-1
V gene: TRBV10-3
clone size: .

CDR3 DNA: TGTGCCAGCAGTCCTTCCCAGGGCAAGAACACTGAAGCTTTCTTT
CDR3 protein: CASSPSQGKNTEAFF
D gene: .
J gene: TRBJ1-1
V gene: TRBV7-9
clone size: .

CDR3 DNA: TGTGCCATCAGTGAGTCAGATAACACTGAAGCTTTCTTT
CDR3 protein: CAISESDNTEAFF
D gene: .
J gene: TRBJ1-1
V gene: TRBV10-3
clone size: few

CDR3 DNA: TGTGCCAGCAGCTTAGCCTCCGGCAGGGGGCTGGGGCAGCCCCAGCATTTT
CDR3 protein: CASSLASGRGLGQPQHF
D gene: TRBD1
J gene: TRBJ1-5
V gene: TRBV7-2
clone size: .

CDR3 DNA: TGTGCCAGCAGTTCCCGGGGCGAAGACTACGAGCAGTACTTC
CDR3 protein: CASSSRGEDYEQYF
D gene: .
J gene: TRBJ2-7
V gene: TRBV6-2/TRBV6-3
clone size: .

CDR3 DNA: TGTGCCAGCAGCATCAACAGGGATGGCTACACCTTC
CDR3 protein: CASSINRDGYTF
D gene: .
J gene: TRBJ1-2
V gene: TRBV7-9
clone size: .

CDR3 DNA: TGTGCCACAGCCCGGTACACCGGGGAGCTGTTTTTT
CDR3 protein: CATARYTGELFF
D gene: .
J gene: TRBJ2-2
V gene: TRBV19
clone size: once

CDR3 DNA: TGTGCCAGCAGTGAAGAGTCGGAGACCCAGTACTTC
CDR3 protein: CASSEESETQYF
D gene: .
J gene: TRBJ2-5
V gene: TRBV2
clone size: .

CDR3 DNA: TGTGCCAGCAGCTTCCCGGACCAAGAGACCCAGTACTTC
CDR3 protein: CASSFPDQETQYF
D gene: .
J gene: TRBJ2-5
V gene: TRBV5-4
clone size: once

CDR3 DNA: TGTGCCAGCAGCTTGGACAGCCTCCAGAATTCACCCCTCCACTTT
CDR3 protein: CASSLDSLQNSPLHF
D gene: .
J gene: TRBJ1-6
V gene: TRBV5-6
clone size: .

CDR3 DNA: TGCGCCAGCAGCCGCGACAGGGAGTCGGGCAAAGCTTTCTTT
CDR3 protein: CASSRDRESGKAFF
D gene: TRBD1
J gene: TRBJ1-1
V gene: TRBV5-1
clone size: .

CDR3 DNA: TGTGCCAGCAGCTTCCAAGGGGAAGATACGCAGTATTTT
CDR3 protein: CASSFQGEDTQYF
D gene: .
J gene: TRBJ2-3
V gene: TRBV7-2
clone size: .

CDR3 DNA: TGTGCCAGCAGCTTTGACCTTAGCAATCAGCCCCAGCATTTT
CDR3 protein: CASSFDLSNQPQHF
D gene: .
J gene: TRBJ1-5
V gene: TRBV7-9
clone size: .

CDR3 DNA: TGTGCCAGCAGCCCAAAAACAGGGGCGAACACCGGGGAGCTGTTTTTT
CDR3 protein: CASSPKTGANTGELFF
D gene: TRBD1
J gene: TRBJ2-2
V gene: TRBV11-3
clone size: .

CDR3 DNA: TGTGCCAGCAGTATAAAACAGGGGGCCGATGGCTACACCTTC
CDR3 protein: CASSIKQGADGYTF
D gene: TRBD1
J gene: TRBJ1-2
V gene: TRBV6-5
clone size: .

CDR3 DNA: TGTGCCAGCAGTGACTCCGGGACAGGGGACTACGAGCAGTACTTC
CDR3 protein: CASSDSGTGDYEQYF
D gene: TRBD1
J gene: TRBJ2-7
V gene: TRBV6-2/TRBV6-3
clone size: once

CDR3 DNA: TGTGCCAGCAGATCGGGGATCTTCTATGGCTACACCTTC
CDR3 protein: CASRSGIFYGYTF
D gene: .
J gene: TRBJ1-2
V gene: TRBV25-1
clone size: .

CDR3 DNA: TGTGCCAGCAGCTTAGCTGCTTCATACAATGAGCAGTTCTTC
CDR3 protein: CASSLAASYNEQFF
D gene: .
J gene: TRBJ2-1
V gene: TRBV7-2
clone size: .

CDR3 DNA: TGTGCCAGCTCACCACCGGGACTAGCGGGGGCCCGCACAGATACGCAGTATTTT
CDR3 protein: CASSPPGLAGARTDTQYF
D gene: TRBD2
J gene: TRBJ2-3
V gene: TRBV18
clone size: .

CDR3 DNA: TGTGCCAGCAGCGAAGGACACTTCTATGGCTACACCTTC
CDR3 protein: CASSEGHFYGYTF
D gene: .
J gene: TRBJ1-2
V gene: TRBV9
clone size: .

CDR3 DNA: TGTGCCAGTAGCATCGGAGGGGGCTCCTACAATGAGCAGTTCTTC
CDR3 protein: CASSIGGGSYNEQFF
D gene: .
J gene: TRBJ2-1
V gene: TRBV19
clone size: .

CDR3 DNA: TGTGCCAGCAGCTCCACAGGGGTCTATGGCTACACCTTC
CDR3 protein: CASSSTGVYGYTF
D gene: TRBD1
J gene: TRBJ1-2
V gene: TRBV5-4
clone size: .

CDR3 DNA: TGCAGCGTTGTGCCCTGGACAGGGGGTGGAAATGAGCAGTTCTTC
CDR3 protein: CSVVPWTGGGNEQFF
D gene: TRBD1
J gene: TRBJ2-1
V gene: TRBV29-1
clone size: .

CDR3 DNA: TGTGCCACCAGCAGAGAAGGGCAGGGACGGGATACGCAGTATTTT
CDR3 protein: CATSREGQGRDTQYF
D gene: .
J gene: TRBJ2-3
V gene: TRBV15
clone size: .

CDR3 DNA: TGCGCCAGCAGCCAAGAATTGCGGAATGTGGCCACTGAAGCTTTCTTT
CDR3 protein: CASSQELRNVATEAFF
D gene: .
J gene: TRBJ1-1
V gene: TRBV4-1
clone size: .

CDR3 DNA: TGTGCCAGCAAGGTCTCCTACGAGCAGTACTTC
CDR3 protein: CASKVSYEQYF
D gene: .
J gene: TRBJ2-7
V gene: TRBV6-5
clone size: .

CDR3 DNA: TGTGCCAGCAAAAGGGAAAATGAGCAGTTCTTC
CDR3 protein: CASKRENEQFF
D gene: .
J gene: TRBJ2-1
V gene: TRBV5-6
clone size: once

CDR3 DNA: TGTGCCAGCTCACCACTTATAGACAGGGGTCGAGGTCAGCCCCAGCATTTT
CDR3 protein: CASSPLIDRGRGQPQHF
D gene: TRBD1
J gene: TRBJ1-5
V gene: TRBV18
clone size: .

CDR3 DNA: TGTGCCAGCACCTCAGGGGGGGGCCCTGGGGCCAACGTCCTGACTTTC
CDR3 protein: CASTSGGGPGANVLTF
D gene: .
J gene: TRBJ2-6
V gene: TRBV28
clone size: .

CDR3 DNA: TGTGCCAGCAGCCAACTACTAGCGGGGGGGCCGGAGGAGACCCAGTACTTC
CDR3 protein: CASSQLLAGGPEETQYF
D gene: TRBD2
J gene: TRBJ2-5
V gene: TRBV3-1/TRBV3-2
clone size: .

CDR3 DNA: TGTGCTATGGCTAAACAGGGAGGGGGTAACACTGAAGCTTTCTTT
CDR3 protein: CAMAKQGGGNTEAFF
D gene: .
J gene: TRBJ1-1
V gene: TRBV7-2
clone size: .

CDR3 DNA: TGTGCCAGCAGCGCTGGGACTACGGGGAACACTGAAGCTTTCTTT
CDR3 protein: CASSAGTTGNTEAFF
D gene: .
J gene: TRBJ1-1
V gene: TRBV9
clone size: .

CDR3 DNA: TGTGCCAGCAGCCAAGATAGGGGCGCGGAGCTGTTTTTT
CDR3 protein: CASSQDRGAELFF
D gene: .
J gene: TRBJ2-2
V gene: TRBV3-1/TRBV3-2
clone size: .

CDR3 DNA: TGTGCCGGTGTCCGGGACAGGGCTTACTCTGAAGCTTTCTTT
CDR3 protein: CAGVRDRAYSEAFF
D gene: TRBD1
J gene: TRBJ1-1
V gene: TRBV7-9
clone size: .

CDR3 DNA: TGTGCCAGCAGCGTAGGTTTCGGGGAGCTGTTTTTT
CDR3 protein: CASSVGFGELFF
D gene: .
J gene: TRBJ2-2
V gene: TRBV9
clone size: .

CDR3 DNA: TGTGCCAGCAGCCAAGATCCGACAGGCTTTAGCAATCAGCCCCAGCATTTT
CDR3 protein: CASSQDPTGFSNQPQHF
D gene: .
J gene: TRBJ1-5
V gene: TRBV3-1/TRBV3-2
clone size: .

CDR3 DNA: TGTGCCAGCTCCCCGGACAGCACAGATACGCAGTATTTT
CDR3 protein: CASSPDSTDTQYF
D gene: .
J gene: TRBJ2-3
V gene: TRBV18
clone size: .

CDR3 DNA: TGTGCCAGCAGTAACAGGGCGAACACTGAAGCTTTCTTT
CDR3 protein: CASSNRANTEAFF
D gene: .
J gene: TRBJ1-1
V gene: TRBV27
clone size: .

CDR3 DNA: TGTGCCAGCAGTACTGGATGGGGACAGTTGAATTCACCCCTCCACTTT
CDR3 protein: CASSTGWGQLNSPLHF
D gene: TRBD1
J gene: TRBJ1-6
V gene: TRBV27
clone size: .

CDR3 DNA: TGTGCCAGCAGTTACTTTATGAACACTGAAGCTTTCTTT
CDR3 protein: CASSYFMNTEAFF
D gene: .
J gene: TRBJ1-1
V gene: TRBV6-5
clone size: .

CDR3 DNA: TGTGCCAGTAGTGAAGGGGTAGGTAATTCACCCCTCCACTTT
CDR3 protein: CASSEGVGNSPLHF
D gene: .
J gene: TRBJ1-6
V gene: TRBV19
clone size: once

CDR3 DNA: TGTGCCAGCTCACCCCGGGGGATTACAGAAAGCTCCTATAATTCACCCCTCCACTTT
CDR3 protein: CASSPRGITESSYNSPLHF
D gene: .
J gene: TRBJ1-6
V gene: TRBV18
clone size: .

CDR3 DNA: TGTGCCAGCTCTACGACGAGCACAGATACGCAGTATTTT
CDR3 protein: CASSTTSTDTQYF
D gene: .
J gene: TRBJ2-3
V gene: TRBV18
clone size: .

CDR3 DNA: TGTGCCAGCAGTTGGGGAACTGAAGCTTTCTTT
CDR3 protein: CASSWGTEAFF
D gene: .
J gene: TRBJ1-1
V gene: TRBV28
clone size: .

CDR3 DNA: TGTGCCAGTAGTATCGAGGGGGGCGAGCAGTACTTC
CDR3 protein: CASSIEGGEQYF
D gene: .
J gene: TRBJ2-7
V gene: TRBV19
clone size: .